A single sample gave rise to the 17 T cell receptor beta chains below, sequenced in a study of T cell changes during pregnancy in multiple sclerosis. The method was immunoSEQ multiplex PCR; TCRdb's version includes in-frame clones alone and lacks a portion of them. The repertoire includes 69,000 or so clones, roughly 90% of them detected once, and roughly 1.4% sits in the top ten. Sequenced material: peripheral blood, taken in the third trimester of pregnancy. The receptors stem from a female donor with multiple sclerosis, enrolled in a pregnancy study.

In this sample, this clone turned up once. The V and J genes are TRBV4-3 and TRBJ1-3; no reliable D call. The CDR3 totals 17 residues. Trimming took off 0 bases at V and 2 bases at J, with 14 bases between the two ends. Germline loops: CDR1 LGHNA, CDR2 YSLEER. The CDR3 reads CASSQDIGRVTGNTIYF. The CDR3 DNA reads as TGCGCCAGCAGCCAAGATATTGGGAGGGTGACTGGAAACACCATATATTTT.

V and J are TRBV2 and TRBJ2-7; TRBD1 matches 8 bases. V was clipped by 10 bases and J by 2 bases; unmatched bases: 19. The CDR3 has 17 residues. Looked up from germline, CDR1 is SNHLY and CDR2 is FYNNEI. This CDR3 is CATALDRANSGPYEQYF. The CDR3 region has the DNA TGTGCCACCGCCCTGGACAGGGCGAATTCCGGCCCCTACGAGCAGTACTTC.

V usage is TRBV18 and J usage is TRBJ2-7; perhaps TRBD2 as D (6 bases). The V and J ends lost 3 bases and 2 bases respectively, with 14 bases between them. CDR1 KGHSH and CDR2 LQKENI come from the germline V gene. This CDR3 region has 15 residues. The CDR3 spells CASSPQGGGTYEQYF. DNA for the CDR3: TGTGCCAGCTCACCTCAGGGCGGAGGGACCTACGAGCAGTACTTC.

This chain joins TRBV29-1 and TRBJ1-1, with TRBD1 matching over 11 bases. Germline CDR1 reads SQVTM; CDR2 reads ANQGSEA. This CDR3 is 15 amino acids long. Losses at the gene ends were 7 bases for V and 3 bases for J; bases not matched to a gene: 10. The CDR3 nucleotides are TGCAGCGGATCCGGGACAGGGGGTTGGGACACTGAAGCTTTCTTT. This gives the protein CSGSGTGGWDTEAFF.

Here the CDR3 DNA reads TGTGCCAGCAGCCCCACCCCAACAGCCCCCCGCTCTGGGGCCAACGTCCTGACTTTC. It encodes CASSPTPTAPRSGANVLTF. The chain links TRBV7-3 to TRBJ2-6; D not resolved. V dropped 5 bases and J dropped 0 bases, with 20 bases sitting between them. Germline V gene data show CDR1 as SGHTA and CDR2 as FQGTGA. The CDR3 loop spans 19 amino acids.

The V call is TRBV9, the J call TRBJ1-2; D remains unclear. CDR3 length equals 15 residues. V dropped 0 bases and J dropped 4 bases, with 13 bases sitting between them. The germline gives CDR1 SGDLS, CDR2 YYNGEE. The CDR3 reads CASSVEPGSRYGYTF. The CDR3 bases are TGTGCCAGCAGCGTAGAACCGGGATCTCGCTATGGCTACACCTTC.

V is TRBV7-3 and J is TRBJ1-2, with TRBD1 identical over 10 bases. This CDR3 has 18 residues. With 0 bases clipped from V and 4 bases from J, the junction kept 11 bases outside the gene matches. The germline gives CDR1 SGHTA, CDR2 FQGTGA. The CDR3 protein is CASSLTLTGQGSLYGYTF. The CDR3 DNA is TGTGCCAGCAGCTTAACGTTAACGGGACAGGGGTCTCTCTATGGCTACACCTTC.

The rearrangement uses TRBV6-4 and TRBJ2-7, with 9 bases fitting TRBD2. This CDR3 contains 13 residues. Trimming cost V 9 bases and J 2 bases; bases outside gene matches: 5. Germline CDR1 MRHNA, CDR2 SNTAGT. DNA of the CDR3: TGTGCCAGTAGCAAGCGGGGGGCCTACGAGCAGTACTTC. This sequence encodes CASSKRGAYEQYF.

The CDR3 loop is CASSVSTDTQYF. The CDR3 DNA is TGTGCCAGCAGTGTTAGTACAGATACGCAGTATTTT. The chain recombines TRBV2 with TRBJ2-3; D not certain. Germline CDR1 and CDR2: SNHLY and FYNNEI. The length of the CDR3 is 12 residues. With 4 bases removed from V and 3 bases from J, the gap between germline ends came to 5 bases.

CDR3 region: CASSQGLKGARSETQYF. The CDR3 bases are TGTGCCAGCAGCCAAGGGTTAAAGGGGGCTAGGAGCGAGACCCAGTACTTC. The V and J genes are TRBV4-2 and TRBJ2-5; 7 bases fit TRBD1. The CDR3 is made up of 17 amino acids. Germline assignment: CDR1 LGHNA and CDR2 YNFKEQ. V gave up 1 base and J gave up 5 bases; unmatched junction bases: 13.

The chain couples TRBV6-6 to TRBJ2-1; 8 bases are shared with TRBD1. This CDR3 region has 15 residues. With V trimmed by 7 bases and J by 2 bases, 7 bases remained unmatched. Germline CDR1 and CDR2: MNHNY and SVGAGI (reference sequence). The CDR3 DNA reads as TGTGCCAGCACCCGGGACAGGCTGGCCTACAATGAGCAGTTCTTC. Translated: CASTRDRLAYNEQFF.

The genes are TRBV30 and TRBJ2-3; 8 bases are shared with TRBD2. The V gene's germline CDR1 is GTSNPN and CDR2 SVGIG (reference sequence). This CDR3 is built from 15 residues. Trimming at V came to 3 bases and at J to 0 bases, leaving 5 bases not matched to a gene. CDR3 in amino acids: CAWRELAASTDTQYF. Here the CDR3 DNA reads TGTGCCTGGAGAGAACTAGCGGCAAGCACAGATACGCAGTATTTT.

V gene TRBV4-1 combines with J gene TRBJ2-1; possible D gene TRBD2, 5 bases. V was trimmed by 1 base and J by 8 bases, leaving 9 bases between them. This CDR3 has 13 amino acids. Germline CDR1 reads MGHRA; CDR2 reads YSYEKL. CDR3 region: CASSQGVGDEQFF. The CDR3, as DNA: TGCGCCAGCAGCCAAGGGGTCGGGGATGAGCAGTTCTTC.

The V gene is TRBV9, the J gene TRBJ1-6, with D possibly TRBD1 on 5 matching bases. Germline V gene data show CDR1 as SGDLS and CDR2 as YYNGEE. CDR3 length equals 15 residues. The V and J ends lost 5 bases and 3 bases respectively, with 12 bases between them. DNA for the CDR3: TGTGCCAGCAGTGGCGACAGTCTCTATAATTCACCCCTCCACTTT. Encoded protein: CASSGDSLYNSPLHF.

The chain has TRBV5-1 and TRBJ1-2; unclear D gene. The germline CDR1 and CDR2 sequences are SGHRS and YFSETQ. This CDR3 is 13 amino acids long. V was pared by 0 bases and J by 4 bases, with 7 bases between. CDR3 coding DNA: TGCGCCAGCAGCTTGGAAGAGAGCTATGGCTACACCTTC. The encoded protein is CASSLEESYGYTF. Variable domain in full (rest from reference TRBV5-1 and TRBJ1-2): KAGVTQTPRYLIKTRGQQVTLSCSPISGHRSVSWYQQTPGQGLQFLFEYFSETQRNKGNFPGRFSGRQFSNSRSEMNVSTLELGDSALYLCASSLEESYGYTFGSGTRLTVV.

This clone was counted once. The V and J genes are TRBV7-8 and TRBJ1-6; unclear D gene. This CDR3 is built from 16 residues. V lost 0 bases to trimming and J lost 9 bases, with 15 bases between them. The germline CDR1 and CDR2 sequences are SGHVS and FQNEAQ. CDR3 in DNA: TGTGCCAGCAGCTTAGCGTCAACCCTACTAGGTTCACCCCTCCACTTT. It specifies CASSLASTLLGSPLHF.

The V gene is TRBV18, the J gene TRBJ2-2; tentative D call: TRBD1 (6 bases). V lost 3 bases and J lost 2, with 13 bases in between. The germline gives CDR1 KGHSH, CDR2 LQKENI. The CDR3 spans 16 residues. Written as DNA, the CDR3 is TGTGCCAGCTCACCCTACGGGACAAGAAACACCGGGGAGCTGTTTTTT. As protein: CASSPYGTRNTGELFF.